Given below is one TCR beta chain in context. The antigen it binds to is not known. Per-nucleotide qualities are absent, and no much larger clonotype sits a single base away. The sample is drawn from a study of blood T cells in healthy people across ages (dated by TCRdb to 2015 to 2017). Concerning the study at large: Template switching captured roughly one uniquely barcoded TCR beta cDNA molecule per two T cells in model experiments. Donors were grouped into four age groups: young (average about 15 years), middle-aged (around 39), aged (62) and long-lived (less than 85). To avoid experimental bias, donors of different ages were distributed randomly across sequencing lanes. Using the same blood draw, the study looked at two additional independent replicas of 1 million unique cDNA reads for two donors, one aged 18 to 29 and the other aged 80 or older. The study measured age-related changes in TCR beta repertoire diversity using deep sequencing normalized with unique cDNA molecular identifiers.

Systemically healthy Caucasian individuals from Russia, 35 to 50 in total and aged roughly 6 to 100 years, were included as donors. Roughly 11 milliliters of peripheral blood were drawn from each donor into EDTA-treated Vacutainer tubes. Ficoll-Paque density-gradient centrifugation was used to isolate PBMCs, with at least 6 million per sample. Total RNA, at least 5 micrograms per sample, was extracted from PBMCs with Trizol reagent. For every donor, an aliquot of PBMCs went through flow cytometry to measure the percentages of naive CD45RAhigh/CD27high T cells. What the study reported, not specific to this receptor: Estimates of total diversity based on one million sequenced T cells were regarded as lower bounds and as underestimates. Conclusive comparison of naive and antigen-experienced compartments was prevented by the profiling of bulk unsorted PBMCs. As age increased, observed TCR beta diversity per million T cells dropped in a roughly linear way, and a significant reduction was already evident by age around 41. Because the CMV infection status of the donors was unknown, age-related changes in expanded clonotypes may potentially have been confounded. Observed TCR beta diversity correlated strongly with the percentage of naive T cells measured by flow cytometry. Compared with the aged group, more naive CD4+ T cells, fewer expanded clones and increased TCR diversity were shown by the long-lived group, suggesting age selection.

The library was built by means of 5' RACE. Instrument used: Illumina HiSeq 2500. The second PCR ran for about 6 to 11 cycles and used a J-beta primer mix along with a sample-barcoded 5' primer. A unique molecular identifier was introduced onto each TCR beta cDNA molecule by a template-switch 5' adaptor carrying 12 random nucleotides. At least 3 million CDR3-containing paired-end reads were obtained from each sample. All of the RNA was converted into first-strand cDNA using the Mint cDNA synthesis kit, with a TRBC-specific oligonucleotide serving as the primer. Following uracil-DNA glycosylase treatment, a first 18-cycle PCR with universal primers M1SS and BC2_uni_R was performed on all cDNA. Per the source publication's procedure: Each sample was normalized by randomly selecting 1 million high-quality reads, each carrying a distinct molecular identifier. Reads with shared molecular identifiers were discarded instead of being binned into consensus sequences. MiTCR, run with a Q25 quality threshold and the strictest error-elimination algorithm, handled CDR3 identification, clonotype clustering and error correction. A nonparametric unseen species model using Euler transformation provided a lower-bound estimate of total TCR beta diversity. In TCRdb, the public reads were trimmed at Q25 with fastp and aligned with MiXCR, with productive beta chains retained. Every CDR3 protein is listed once, alongside the most common genes and DNA of its rows. The V and J calls were not made by the authors but by TCRdb's processing. Present in this sample are about 1,400,000 distinct CDR3 sequences, roughly 60% of which were seen just once. The ten largest clones capture over 5% of the sample.

The sequencing sample was made of blood. The source of this sequence is a man between 18 and 29 years old in good health.

The CDR3 region has the sequence CSARDTGEYRNQPQHF. The DNA sequence is given as TGCAGTGCTAGAGATACCGGAGAGTATCGCAATCAGCCCCAGCATTTT. The receptor chain draws on TRBV20-1 and TRBJ1-5; there is no confident call for the D gene. The CDR3 covers 16 residues, taking in both the cysteine and the phenylalanine. Only the CDR3 DNA stays, 48 bases, in frame from base 1. The V end loses 0 bases and the J end loses 2 bases, and a stretch of 14 bases separates them. The germline V gene (reference sequence) gives CDR1 as DFQATT and CDR2 as SNEGSKA.